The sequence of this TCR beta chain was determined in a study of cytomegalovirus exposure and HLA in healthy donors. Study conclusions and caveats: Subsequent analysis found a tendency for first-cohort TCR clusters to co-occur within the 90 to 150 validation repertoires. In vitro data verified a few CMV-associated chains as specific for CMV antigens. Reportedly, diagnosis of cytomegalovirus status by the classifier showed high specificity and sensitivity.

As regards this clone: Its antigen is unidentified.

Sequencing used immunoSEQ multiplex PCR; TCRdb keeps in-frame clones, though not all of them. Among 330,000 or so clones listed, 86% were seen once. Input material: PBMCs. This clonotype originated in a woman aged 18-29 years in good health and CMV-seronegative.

CDR3 sequence: CASGLAPGRATF. The CDR3 DNA is TGTGCTAGTGGTTTGGCCCCTGGCAGGGCGACCTTC. The rearrangement links TRBV12-5 to TRBJ1-2; D possibly corresponds to TRBD1 (5 bases). The ends were cut back, 1 base at V and 14 bases at J, with 14 bases in the middle. Germline CDR1 and CDR2: LGHNT and FRNRAP. CDR3 length: 12 residues. The variable domain in full, with the rest retrieved from reference TRBV12-5 and TRBJ1-2, is DARVTQTPRHKVTEMGQEVTMRCQPILGHNTVFWYRQTMMQGLELLAYFRNRAPLDDSGMPKDRFSAEMPDATLATLKIQPSEPRDSAVYFCASGLAPGRATFGSGTRLTVV.